The 26 T cell receptor beta chains below were found in one sample sequenced in a study of beta chain features in type 1 diabetes. Sequencing targeted expressed TCRB transcripts, as all isolated RNA had been reverse transcribed. Generated by immunoSEQ multiplex PCR, the TCRdb table keeps only in-frame clones and is missing some. Found here are 250,000 to 350,000 clones, 14% of them singletons; the top ten hold approximately 6.7%. Source material: central memory CD4+ T cells from blood. The source of these receptors is a man between 25 and 39 years old in good health.

This clone was counted between two and nine times. This chain uses TRBV7-9 with TRBJ2-3, with TRBD2 matching over 8 bases. J lost 6 bases, V lost 1 base, and 6 bases had no gene match. The germline gives CDR1 SEHNR, CDR2 FQNEAQ (reference sequence). CDR3 size: 15 residues. The CDR3 region has the DNA TGTGCCAGCAGCTTAGGCGCGGGAGGCGCGGATACGCAGTATTTT. It encodes CASSLGAGGADTQYF.

This clone has just a few counts. In DNA form, the CDR3 reads TGCGCCAGCAGCCCTGGGACAGGGGATCAGCCCCAGCATTTT. Translated: CASSPGTGDQPQHF. The chain couples TRBV5-1 to TRBJ1-5; 10 bases map to TRBD1. In germline, CDR1 is SGHRS, CDR2 YFSETQ. The CDR3 extends over 14 amino acids. V gave up 4 bases and J gave up 5 bases; unmatched junction bases: 3.

A note on this clone: A much larger clone lies a single base off, so this may be a read error. CDR3: CSVDYMGFTEALF. The CDR3 DNA is TGCAGCGTTGACTACATGGGGTTCACTGAAGCTCTCTTT. The chain uses TRBV29-1 and TRBJ1-1; unclear D gene. This CDR3 is 13 amino acids long. The germline V gene encodes CDR1 SQVTM and CDR2 ANQGSEA.

This clone has just a few counts. The chain recombines TRBV6-5 with TRBJ2-2; 10 bases are shared with TRBD1. The CDR3 is made up of 14 amino acids. The V and J ends lost 5 bases and 5 bases, in that order; junction bases with no gene match: 2. Germline V gene sequence: CDR1 MNHEY, CDR2 SVGAGI. DNA for the CDR3: TGTGCCAGCAGTCCGGGACAGGGGACCGGGGAGCTGTTTTTT. Protein product: CASSPGQGTGELFF.

The CDR3, as DNA: TGCGCCAGCAGCCAAGATTTGGGGGGCCGGGATACGCAGTATTTT. It specifies CASSQDLGGRDTQYF. The V gene is TRBV4-3, the J gene TRBJ2-3; D may match TRBD1 or TRBD2 (6 bases each). CDR1 LGHNA and CDR2 YSLEER come from the germline V gene. V was trimmed by 0 bases and J by 6 bases, leaving 13 bases between them. CDR3 length equals 15 residues.

The V and J genes are TRBV19 and TRBJ2-1; D tentatively fits TRBD1 or TRBD2 (5 bases each). V lost 5 bases and J lost 9, with 14 bases in between. This CDR3 has 13 amino acids. The germline V gene encodes CDR1 LNHDA and CDR2 SQIVND (reference sequence). This CDR3 is CASSSRGRLEQFF. The CDR3 DNA sequence: TGTGCCAGTAGTTCCCGGGGCCGCCTTGAGCAGTTCTTC.

This clone turned up a few times. The rearrangement links TRBV29-1 to TRBJ2-3, with D uncertain. CDR1 and CDR2 from the germline V gene are SQVTM and ANQGSEA. Trimming pared 2 bases from V and 9 bases from J, leaving 12 bases between. This CDR3 contains 12 residues. The CDR3 region has the DNA TGCAGCGTTGAACCAACCACCGGCACGCAGTATTTT. Translating it yields CSVEPTTGTQYF.

The sample holds many counts of this clone. The chain employs TRBV19 and TRBJ2-3; unclear D gene. The V gene lost 1 base and the J gene lost 2 bases, with 4 bases spanning the gap. The CDR3 consists of 13 residues. The germline V gene encodes CDR1 LNHDA and CDR2 SQIVND (reference sequence). The CDR3: CASSIGTTDTQYF. The CDR3 region has the DNA TGTGCCAGTAGTATAGGGACCACAGATACGCAGTATTTT.

This clone has a handful of counts. The chain combines TRBV11-2 with TRBJ2-1, with TRBD2 matching over 8 bases. The CDR3 totals 16 residues. Germline V gene data show CDR1 as SGHAT and CDR2 as FQNNGV. V trimming: 5 bases; J trimming: 4 bases; junction bases outside the gene matches: 10. CDR3 sequence reads: CASSPGSGGVYNEQFF. CDR3 in DNA: TGTGCCAGCAGCCCCGGGAGCGGGGGTGTTTACAATGAGCAGTTCTTC.

This clone was recorded a few times. The gene calls are TRBV4-1 and TRBJ2-3; D gene ambiguous. This CDR3 spans 15 amino acids. Trimming cost V 2 bases and J 2 bases, with 11 bases left between them. CDR1 MGHRA and CDR2 YSYEKL come from the germline V gene. CDR3 sequence (DNA): TGCGCCAGCAGCCAAAGGACGAGACCCACAGATACGCAGTATTTT. Its protein product is CASSQRTRPTDTQYF.

The table lists this clone with a few counts. This CDR3 is CASSENRRDVNYGYTF. The CDR3 DNA reads as TGTGCCAGCAGTGAAAATAGAAGAGACGTTAACTATGGCTACACCTTC. V gene TRBV2 combines with J gene TRBJ1-2; D remains ambiguous. This CDR3 is 16 amino acids long. Germline values: CDR1 SNHLY, CDR2 FYNNEI. V lost 2 bases and J 1 base, leaving 14 bases between the germline ends. The whole variable domain, remainder taken from reference TRBV2 and TRBJ1-2, is EPEVTQTPSHQVTQMGQEVILRCVPISNHLYFYWYRQILGQKVEFLVSFYNNEISEKSEIFDDQFSVERPDGSNFTLKIRSTKLEDSAMYFCASSENRRDVNYGYTFGSGTRLTVV.

The table lists this clone with many counts. This chain joins TRBV11-2 and TRBJ1-1; a weak D match, TRBD1 (5 bases). Germline loops: CDR1 SGHAT, CDR2 FQNNGV. CDR3 length: 12 residues. V lost 4 bases and J 4 bases, leaving 7 bases between the germline ends. CDR3 sequence (DNA): TGTGCCAGCAGCTCAGGGATCACTGAAGCTTTCTTT. It encodes CASSSGITEAFF.

The chain couples TRBV7-8 to TRBJ2-3, with 9 bases lining up with TRBD2. CDR1 and CDR2 from the germline V gene are SGHVS and FQNEAQ. The CDR3 extends over 16 amino acids. V trimming: 1 base; J trimming: 4 bases; junction bases outside the gene matches: 6. CDR3 bases: TGTGCCAGCAGCTTAGAAGCGGGGGGAAGGTCAGATACGCAGTATTTT. Translation: CASSLEAGGRSDTQYF.

The CDR3 is CASSQDLVITEAFF. In nucleotides, the CDR3 is TGCGCCAGCAGCCAAGATCTAGTTATCACTGAAGCTTTCTTT. The chain employs TRBV4-3 and TRBJ1-1; D not certain. The V gene lost 0 bases and the J gene lost 4 bases, with 9 bases spanning the gap. Germline V gives CDR1 LGHNA, CDR2 YSLEER. The CDR3 runs 14 residues.

This chain links TRBV11-2 with TRBJ2-5; D remains ambiguous. V lost 1 base and J 5 bases, leaving 8 bases between the germline ends. The CDR3 length is 13 residues. Germline-derived CDR1 and CDR2 are SGHAT and FQNNGV. The CDR3 reads CASSLGFGETQYF. DNA for the CDR3: TGTGCCAGCAGCTTAGGGTTCGGGGAGACCCAGTACTTC.

The rearrangement uses TRBV6-1 and TRBJ1-6, with 8 nucleotides matching TRBD1. The CDR3 runs to 12 residues. CDR1 MNHNS and CDR2 SASEGT come from the germline V gene. The V gene end was trimmed by 3 bases and the J gene end by 17 bases; junction bases not matched to a gene: 6. For the CDR3, the DNA is TGTGCCAGCAGTGAGCGGGACAGGACTATCCACTTT. Its translation is CASSERDRTIHF.

The chain uses TRBV5-1 and TRBJ2-2; 8 positions agree with TRBD2. The V gene end was trimmed by 0 bases and the J gene end by 8 bases; junction bases not matched to a gene: 9. The CDR3 is made up of 16 amino acids. CDR1 is SGHRS and CDR2 is YFSETQ in the germline V gene. Here the CDR3 reads CASSLGGTRSAGELFF. The CDR3, as DNA: TGCGCCAGCAGCTTGGGAGGGACTAGGAGCGCAGGGGAGCTGTTTTTT. The full variable domain, its missing parts supplied by reference TRBV5-1 and TRBJ2-2, is KAGVTQTPRYLIKTRGQQVTLSCSPISGHRSVSWYQQTPGQGLQFLFEYFSETQRNKGNFPGRFSGRQFSNSRSEMNVSTLELGDSALYLCASSLGGTRSAGELFFGEGSRLTVL.

This chain uses TRBV19 with TRBJ2-6; 7 bases align to TRBD1. The germline V gene has CDR1 LNHDA and CDR2 SQIVND (reference sequence). The CDR3 loop spans 15 amino acids. V shed 5 bases and J 3 bases; nucleotides not matched to a gene: 4. DNA of the CDR3: TGTGCCAGTAGTTCCAGGGGGATTGGGGCCAACGTCCTGACTTTC. Residues: CASSSRGIGANVLTF.

CDR3 amino acids: CASHARGGYTF. In DNA, the CDR3 is TGTGCCAGCCACGCCCGTGGTGGCTACACCTTC. V and J are TRBV6-1 and TRBJ1-2; D is unresolved. The CDR3 covers 11 residues. Between the trimmed V and J ends, which lost 8 bases and 7 bases, there was a span of 11 bases. From germline, CDR1 is MNHNS and CDR2 SASEGT.

This clone has just a few counts. The rearrangement links TRBV29-1 to TRBJ1-2; D remains unclear. CDR3 length: 13 amino acids. Trimming cost V 6 bases and J 6 bases, with 17 bases left between them. Germline lookup yields CDR1 SQVTM and CDR2 ANQGSEA. The chain's CDR3 is CSVTPRRGNGYTF. The DNA for the CDR3 is TGCAGCGTCACACCAAGGAGAGGGAATGGCTACACCTTC.

The chain recombines TRBV19 with TRBJ2-3, with D perhaps given as TRBD1 or TRBD2 (5 bases each). The CDR3 has 16 amino acids. With 7 bases removed from V and 1 base from J, the gap between germline ends came to 18 bases. Germline-derived CDR1 and CDR2 are LNHDA and SQIVND (reference sequence). The DNA of the CDR3 is TGTGCCAGTACCATGGGTGGGGGTATAGGCACAGATACGCAGTATTTT. Amino acids: CASTMGGGIGTDTQYF.

The chain uses TRBV7-9 and TRBJ1-2; 9 positions agree with TRBD1. The CDR3 has 15 residues. The junction had 10 bases not matched to a gene; V was cut back by 5 bases and J by 6 bases. The germline CDR1 and CDR2 sequences are SEHNR and FQNEAQ (reference sequence). CDR3 DNA sequence: TGTGCCAGCAGCCCAGGACCCACAGGGGGCGATGGCTACACCTTC. Amino acid sequence: CASSPGPTGGDGYTF.

This clone was seen ten or more times. This sequence joins TRBV28 and TRBJ1-2, with 10 bases lining up with TRBD1. CDR3 size: 13 residues. CDR1 is MDHEN, CDR2 SYDVKM, per germline. With 5 bases clipped from V and 7 bases from J, the junction kept 4 bases outside the gene matches. CDR3 coding DNA: TGTGCCAGCAGTCCGGGACAGGGGTTTGGCTACACCTTC. Its translation is CASSPGQGFGYTF.

This clone has just a few counts. The chain has TRBV27 and TRBJ2-5; 13 nucleotides line up with TRBD2. The CDR3 is made up of 15 amino acids. J was trimmed by 3 bases and V by 6 bases; bases with no gene match: 4. Germline CDR1 and CDR2: MNHEY and SMNVEV (reference sequence). In DNA form, the CDR3 reads TGTGCCAGCAGCCCCGGGACTAGCGGGAAAGAGACCCAGTACTTC. This encodes CASSPGTSGKETQYF.

CDR3 nucleotides: TGTGCCAGCAGTTATTGGCAGACCGGGGAGCTGTTTTTT. Translation: CASSYWQTGELFF. The V and J genes are TRBV6-6 and TRBJ2-2, with D uncertain. Per the germline V gene, CDR1 is MNHNY and CDR2 is SVGAGI (reference sequence). This CDR3 has 13 residues. Trimming took 3 bases from V and 5 from J, leaving 7 bases between them.

The chain recombines TRBV27 with TRBJ1-5, with 7 nucleotides matching TRBD1. This CDR3 has 14 residues. Germline assignment: CDR1 MNHEY and CDR2 SMNVEV (reference sequence). The V gene end was trimmed by 5 bases and the J gene end by 5 bases; junction bases not matched to a gene: 6. CDR3 coding DNA: TGTGCCAGCAGTGCCGACAGGGCCTATCAGCCCCAGCATTTT. Translating it yields CASSADRAYQPQHF.